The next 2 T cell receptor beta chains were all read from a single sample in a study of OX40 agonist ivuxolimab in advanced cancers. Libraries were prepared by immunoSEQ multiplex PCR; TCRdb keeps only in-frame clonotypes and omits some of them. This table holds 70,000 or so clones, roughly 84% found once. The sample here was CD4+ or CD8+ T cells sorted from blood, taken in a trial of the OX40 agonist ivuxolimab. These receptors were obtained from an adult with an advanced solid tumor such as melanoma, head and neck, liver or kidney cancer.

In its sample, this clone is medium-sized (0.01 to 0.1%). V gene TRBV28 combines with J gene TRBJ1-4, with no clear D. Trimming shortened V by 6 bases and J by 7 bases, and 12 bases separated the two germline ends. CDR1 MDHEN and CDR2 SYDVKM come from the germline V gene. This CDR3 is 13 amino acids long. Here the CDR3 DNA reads TGTGCCAGCAGCTTGTTCAGTGGTGAAAAACTGTTTTTT. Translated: CASSLFSGEKLFF.

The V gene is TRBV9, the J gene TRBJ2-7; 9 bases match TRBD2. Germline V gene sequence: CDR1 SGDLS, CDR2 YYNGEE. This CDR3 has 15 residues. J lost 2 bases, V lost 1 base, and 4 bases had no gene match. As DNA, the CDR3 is TGTGCCAGCAGCGTACAAGCGGGAGGCCCCTACGAGCAGTACTTC. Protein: CASSVQAGGPYEQYF.